This entry describes one T cell receptor beta chain. This CDR3 is built from 14 residues. Germline loops: CDR1 LNHDA, CDR2 SQIVND (reference sequence). V lost 5 bases to trimming and J lost 1 base, with 6 bases between them. This specimen comes from a study of blood T cell repertoires in COVID-19. Study-level information: Samples came from the United States, Italy and Spain, spanning acute and convalescent COVID-19. T cells, B-cell-depleted T cells, or PBMCs supplied cDNA or gDNA.

In the original processing: Amplification from reference gene primers served as the basis for estimated nucleated cell counts. The data were produced by immunoSEQ multiplex PCR, yet TCRdb's version contains in-frame clones alone and is incomplete. The V and J calls and clone size are taken from that table; D and trimming were inferred from the DNA. The sample includes about 150,000 clones, 75% to 80% seen only once; the top ten take approximately 15%. Sequencing was performed on peripheral blood. The chain carries TRBV19 and TRBJ2-6; D is undetermined. The source is an elderly woman with acute or convalescent COVID-19. The CDR3: CASSPQSGANVLTF. CDR3 in DNA: TGTGCCAGTAGTCCACAATCTGGGGCCAACGTCCTGACTTTC. The full variable domain, completed using reference TRBV19 and TRBJ2-6, is DGGITQSPKYLFRKEGQNVTLSCEQNLNHDAMYWYRQDPGQGLRLIYYSQIVNDFQKGDIAEGYSVSREKKESFPLTVTSAQKNPTAFYLCASSPQSGANVLTFGAGSRLTVL.